Each of the 9 T cell receptor beta chains below was sequenced from the same sample in a study of blood T cell repertoires in COVID-19. The assay was immunoSEQ multiplex PCR, and TCRdb's table has in-frame clones only and misses some. The table has roughly 280,000 clones, 80% to 85% seen once. The material sequenced was peripheral blood. All receptors derive from a man aged 55 to 70 with acute or convalescent COVID-19.

The V call is TRBV6-5, the J call TRBJ1-2, with D possibly TRBD1 on 6 matching bases. CDR1 MNHEY and CDR2 SVGAGI come from the germline V gene. The germline V and J ends were trimmed by 5 bases and 3 bases, with 16 bases remaining between them. The CDR3 has 15 residues. CDR3 protein: CASSRTGTNHYGYTF. The CDR3 DNA sequence: TGTGCCAGCAGTCGAACCGGGACAAACCACTATGGCTACACCTTC.

The chain combines TRBV27 with TRBJ2-7; 8 positions agree with TRBD2. V was pared by 3 bases and J by 3 bases, with 4 bases of the junction left unmatched. The CDR3 extends over 14 amino acids. CDR1 and CDR2 from the germline V gene are MNHEY and SMNVEV (reference sequence). CDR3 region: CASSFVGGGYEQYF. The CDR3 DNA reads as TGTGCCAGCAGTTTTGTCGGGGGGGGCTACGAGCAGTACTTC.

The V call is TRBV27, the J call TRBJ1-1; D perhaps matches TRBD1 (6 bases). V lost 5 bases, J lost 0 bases, and 16 bases lay in between. CDR1 and CDR2 from the germline V gene are MNHEY and SMNVEV (reference sequence). CDR3 length equals 16 residues. The CDR3 region has the DNA TGTGCCAGCAGTCCCGGAGGCAGGGGTTTGAACACTGAAGCTTTCTTT. It encodes CASSPGGRGLNTEAFF.

The table lists this clone with a few counts. This rearrangement joins TRBV10-2 to TRBJ2-2, with 7 positions matching TRBD2. V was clipped by 5 bases and J by 4 bases; unmatched bases: 4. Germline V CDR1 and CDR2: WSHSY, SAAADI. The CDR3 totals 14 residues. The CDR3: CASSSGGGTGELFF. Here the CDR3 DNA reads TGCGCCAGCAGTTCGGGCGGGGGCACCGGGGAGCTGTTTTTT.

The J gene is TRBJ1-1, the V gene TRBV19; D is unresolved. There are 12 residues in the CDR3. CDR1 LNHDA and CDR2 SQIVND come from the germline V gene (reference sequence). V was cut by 9 bases and J by 4 bases, with 12 bases left in between. The DNA for the CDR3 is TGTGCCAGCTATGGGGAGGCCACTGAAGCTTTCTTT. Amino acid sequence: CASYGEATEAFF.

V and J are TRBV5-8 and TRBJ2-5; D unclear. CDR3 length: 14 residues. The V gene lost 6 bases and the J gene lost 5 bases, with 17 bases spanning the gap. Germline V gives CDR1 SGHTS, CDR2 YDEGEE. CDR3 sequence: CASTTGVLRETQYF. CDR3 in DNA: TGTGCCAGCACCACTGGAGTGTTGAGGGAGACCCAGTACTTC.

CDR3 nucleotides: TGTGCCAGCACCGGACAGGGGGGAAATCAGCCCCAGCATTTT. As protein: CASTGQGGNQPQHF. V is TRBV2 and J is TRBJ1-5, with 10 bases that match TRBD1. V shed 7 bases, J shed 4 bases, and the junction held 4 bases outside the gene matches. Germline V CDR1 and CDR2: SNHLY, FYNNEI. The CDR3 is 14 residues long.

The chain is built from TRBV5-1 and TRBJ2-4; no reliable D call. V lost 4 bases and J 3 bases, leaving 11 bases between the germline ends. Per the germline V gene, CDR1 is SGHRS and CDR2 is YFSETQ. CDR3 size: 14 residues. This CDR3 is CASSLNTLKNIQYF. The CDR3, as DNA: TGCGCCAGCAGCCTCAACACCCTCAAAAACATTCAGTACTTC.

The CDR3 coding sequence is TGTGCCAGCAGCTTCGGGACAGGATTGGGATTTGGTGGCTACACCTTC. Translated, it gives CASSFGTGLGFGGYTF. The V and J genes are TRBV5-4 and TRBJ1-2; the match to TRBD1 covers 8 bases. CDR3 length equals 16 residues. Unmatched junction bases numbered 13, after V lost 2 bases and J lost 7 bases. Germline V lookup: CDR1 SGHNT, CDR2 YYREEE (reference sequence).